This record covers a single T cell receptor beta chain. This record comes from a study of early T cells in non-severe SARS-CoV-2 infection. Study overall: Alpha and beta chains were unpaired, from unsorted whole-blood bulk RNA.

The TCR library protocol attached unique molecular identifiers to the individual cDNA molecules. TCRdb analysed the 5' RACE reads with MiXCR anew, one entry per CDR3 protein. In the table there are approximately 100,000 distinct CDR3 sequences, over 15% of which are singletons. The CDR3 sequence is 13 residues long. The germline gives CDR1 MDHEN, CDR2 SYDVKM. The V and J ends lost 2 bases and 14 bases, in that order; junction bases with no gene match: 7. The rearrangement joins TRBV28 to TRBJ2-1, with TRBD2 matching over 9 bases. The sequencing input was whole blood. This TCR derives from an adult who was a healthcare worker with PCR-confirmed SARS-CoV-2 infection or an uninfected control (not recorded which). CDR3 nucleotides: TGTGCCAGCAGTTTAGTAATGGGGACTAGCAAGTTCTTC. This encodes CASSLVMGTSKFF.